This T cell receptor beta chain was obtained from a study of T cells in Graves' hyperthyroidism and ophthalmopathy (dated by TCRdb to about 2019). Describing the broader study: Peripheral blood was sampled at the time of initial diagnosis, prior to any treatment. The 95 to 100 discovery patients were randomly divided into training and test sets at a 7:3 ratio. According to the paper, TCR Vbeta CDR3 sequencing was carried out on over 130 peripheral blood samples, which came from approximately 41 ophthalmopathy, 75 or so hyperthyroidism and about 17 progressor patients. Prospective prediction of ophthalmopathy was tested in an independent validation cohort of 18 hyperthyroidism patients and 17 patients who later progressed to ophthalmopathy. Thyroid tissue and blood T-cell repertoires from about six Graves' hyperthyroidism patients were also compared in the study. After sampling, hyperthyroidism patients received methimazole starting at 30 mg daily, and ophthalmopathy patients received high-dose intravenous methylprednisolone. TCR V-J signatures able to tell the groups apart were searched for in a discovery cohort of some 97 patients, of whom over 40 had Graves' ophthalmopathy and 55 to 65 had stable Graves' hyperthyroidism. Study-wide findings and limitations: A 13 V-J signature model separated ophthalmopathy from stable hyperthyroidism, with just over 85% sensitivity and roughly 81% specificity in cross-validation and 80%/75% in testing. In validation, the model predicted progression to ophthalmopathy with over 65% sensitivity and less than 75% specificity, a median of roughly seven months before onset. Most expanded thyroid clonotypes (frequency above 0.001) were also found in blood, which suggests that blood repertoires may mirror thyroid immune responses. Sample size was not statistically predetermined, and investigators were not blinded to group allocation.

The TCR beta CDR3 regions were amplified from the RNA transcripts. For the first round of RT-PCR on the TCR CDR3, the HTBI primer set was used together with the Qiagen OneStep RT-PCR kit. Libraries were constructed in a second round of multiplex PCR, after which size selection and purification were performed. Sequencing of the libraries was done on an Illumina HiSeq2000 using paired-end 100 bp reads. Per the original workflow: SOAPnuke was used to process the raw data, with reads discarded if the reads contained adapters or uncalled bases, had a mean Phred below 15, or lacked an exact constant-primer or identifier match. High-quality paired reads were merged with COPE v1.2.5, and unique nucleotide sequences were defined as clonotypes. MiTCR v1.1 was used to align the clonotypes against IMGT TRBV, TRBD and TRBJ reference segments. Only V-J combinations with frequency above 0.0001, covering 98% to 99.2% of repertoires, were analysed. A TCS score was defined as the ratio of F50 (clonal expansion) to E x V (chaos), with BLOSUM62-based TCRdist applied between CDR3 peptides within each V-J. Welch's t-statistics and random forest reduced around 510 V-J features to fewer than 15, which were used in a naive Bayes classifier (R e1071). TCRdb reanalyzed the raw reads on its own, using fastp at Q25 for trimming and MiXCR for clone calling, and kept in-frame beta chains. Rows with a matching CDR3 protein are joined into one entry that keeps the most common DNA and genes. The V and J calls, along with clone size, are taken from TCRdb and not from the paper's own processing. The sample table records about 260,000 distinct CDR3 sequences; about 25% of these occur just once. Around 30% of the sample belongs to the ten largest clones.

The germline V gene sets CDR1 to KGHSH and CDR2 to LQKENI. V lost 0 bases and J lost 4 bases; the stretch between them is 16 bases long. The CDR3 runs 17 residues from the cysteine to the phenylalanine. Here the CDR3 DNA is all that survives: 51 bases in frame from base 1. The hyperthyroidism patients were between 18 and 65 years old and newly diagnosed, with a disease duration of less than 2 months. Patients with uncontrolled infections, other autoimmune diseases, pregnancy or lactation were excluded. Diagnoses were based on clinical symptoms, serum thyroxine and TRAb, thyroid ultrasound and orbital computed tomography. Blood from progressor patients was drawn when they were first diagnosed with hyperthyroidism, before any ophthalmopathy symptoms appeared. PBMCs were separated from roughly 10 ml of fresh peripheral blood using Ficoll-Paque density gradient centrifugation. Progressor patients were defined as those initially diagnosed with Graves' hyperthyroidism in whom ophthalmopathy developed during follow-up. Total RNA was extracted using Trizol reagent, and RNA quality was assessed on an Agilent 2100 Bioanalyzer.

This clonotype was recorded many times. No antigen is known for it. Per-base qualities were not stored, and no clone one base away is much larger. Sequencing input: blood. The sequence derives from a man aged 35 to 55 with Graves' hyperthyroidism that later progressed to Graves' ophthalmopathy. The chain is made from TRBV18 and TRBJ1-5; D gene: possibly TRBD1, on 5 matching bases. CDR3 reads: CASSPPGLGPTNQPQHF. At the DNA level, the sequence is TGTGCCAGCTCACCACCGGGTTTGGGACCTACTAATCAGCCCCAGCATTTT. Full variable domain (CDR3 extended with the reference TRBV18 and TRBJ1-5 proteins): NAGVMQNPRHLVRRRGQEARLRCSPMKGHSHVYWYRQLPEEGLKFMVYLQKENIIDESGMPKERFSAEFPKEGPSILRIQQVVRGDSAAYFCASSPPGLGPTNQPQHFGDGTRLSIL.